This entry is about one T cell receptor beta chain. Its specificity is unknown. The CDR3 runs 15 residues. From germline, CDR1 is DFQATT and CDR2 SNEGSKA (reference sequence). This record belongs to a study of monozygotic twins with inflammatory bowel disease. Study results and limitations: Among twins, concordant and discordant pairs did not differ in repertoire similarity, possibly from limited power.

The quantity of total RNA per TCR library was 3,000 to 4,500 ng. UMIs were attached via template switching, each with a 6-nucleotide sample barcode. TCRdb reprocessed the 5' RACE reads and stores each CDR3 protein as one record, lacking DNA. The table for this sample gives approximately 330,000 distinct CDR3 sequences. Total RNA isolation used whole blood (no T cell sorting was performed). The receptor was derived from a human donor with ulcerative colitis or Crohn's disease, or a healthy co-twin of an affected twin (not recorded which). The sequenced material came from blood. This chain uses TRBV20-1 with TRBJ1-5; the D call from TCRdb, TRBD1, cannot be confirmed without DNA. CDR3 loop: CSAWDRGRSNQPQHF.